The 5 T cell receptor beta chains given below trace back to one sample, sequenced in a study of blood T cell repertoires in COVID-19. Using immunoSEQ multiplex PCR, the repertoire was profiled, and TCRdb retains in-frame clones only, with some absent. In the table there are approximately 190,000 clones, roughly 82% of which are singletons. Sequencing input: peripheral blood. The source of these receptors is a woman aged 60-75 years with COVID-19, enrolled during active disease.

The rearrangement joins TRBV28 to TRBJ1-3, with a possible D match to TRBD1 (5 bases). This CDR3 is 15 amino acids long. CDR1 and CDR2 from the germline V gene are MDHEN and SYDVKM. Trimming removed 7 bases at V and 0 bases at J, with 13 bases between. The CDR3 here is CASTLGGSSGNTIYF. The CDR3 coding sequence is TGTGCCAGCACCCTTGGGGGGTCCTCTGGAAACACCATATATTTT. Full variable domain (missing parts from reference TRBV28 and TRBJ1-3): DVKVTQSSRYLVKRTGEKVFLECVQDMDHENMFWYRQDPGLGLRLIYFSYDVKMKEKGDIPEGYSVSREKKERFSLILESASTNQTSMYLCASTLGGSSGNTIYFGEGSWLTVV.

The J gene is TRBJ2-5, the V gene TRBV9, with TRBD2 identical over 8 bases. Trimming removed 2 bases from V and 2 bases from J; junction bases left unmatched: 8. CDR1 and CDR2 (germline): SGDLS, YYNGEE. This CDR3 spans 16 amino acids. CDR3 nucleotides: TGTGCCAGCAGCGTGGATGCAGCGGGGGCTCAAGAGACCCAGTACTTC. Translating it yields CASSVDAAGAQETQYF.

This clone was seen more than once but under ten times. DNA for the CDR3: TGTGCCATCAGTGACTACGGGACAGCCCTGCGAGGGGGCTACACCTTC. Protein sequence: CAISDYGTALRGGYTF. The chain couples TRBV10-3 to TRBJ1-2; 7 bases line up with TRBD1. The CDR3 has 16 residues. V gave up 3 bases and J gave up 8 bases; unmatched junction bases: 15. Looked up from germline, CDR1 is ENHRY and CDR2 is SYGVKD.

V gene TRBV14 combines with J gene TRBJ1-1; D gene uncertain. The CDR3 contains 13 residues. Germline assignment: CDR1 SGHDN and CDR2 FVKESK. The V and J ends lost 0 bases and 4 bases respectively, with 6 bases between them. CDR3 sequence (DNA): TGTGCCAGCAGCCAAGAATCCCTCACTGAAGCTTTCTTT. The encoded protein is CASSQESLTEAFF.

The V call is TRBV6-5, the J call TRBJ1-1, with D possibly TRBD1 on 5 matching bases. V shed 6 bases and J shed 0 bases, with 11 bases lying between them. Germline V gene data show CDR1 as MNHEY and CDR2 as SVGAGI. This CDR3 is built from 14 residues. CDR3 bases: TGTGCCAGCAGAGCAGGGATAATGAACACTGAAGCTTTCTTT. Its protein is CASRAGIMNTEAFF.